The clone carrying this T cell receptor (beta chain) was seen a few times. Its antigen is as yet unknown. Within the ViraFEST assay, antigen-specific CD4+ T cells underwent expansion with viral peptide pools prior to sequencing. Cultured cells yielded isolated CD4+ T cells after 10 days. Each vaccine recipient was nucleocapsid antibody negative and had no prior SARS-CoV-2 infection. Generated by immunoSEQ multiplex PCR, the TCRdb table keeps only in-frame clones and is missing some. Among fewer than 65,000 clones, approximately 75% were seen once, and the ten largest hold about 4%. The record originates from a study of vaccination effects on CD4 cells after COVID-19. Germline CDR1 is SGHRS and CDR2 is YFSETQ. V gave up 0 bases and J gave up 0 bases, with 7 bases separating them. The CDR3 is made up of 15 amino acids. Study findings and constraints: Only a single clone (1 of 255 vaccine-induced clones in healthy vaccinees) cross-reacted with common cold coronaviruses.

Sample: CD4+ T cells from PBMCs cultured with HCoV-OC43 spike peptides, taken before COVID-19 vaccination. The subset here: HCoV-OC43 spike overlapping peptide pool stimulation. The sequence came from a human donor who received a COVID-19 vaccine. The chain links TRBV5-1 to TRBJ2-1, with D uncertain. Written as DNA, the CDR3 is TGCGCCAGCAGCTTGGCCCCGGTCTCCTACAATGAGCAGTTCTTC. Its translation: CASSLAPVSYNEQFF.